This is a list of T cell receptor beta chains from one sample in a study of identical twins. Each CDR3 protein gets one entry after TCRdb re-called the 5' RACE reads with MiXCR. The sample consists of some 660,000 distinct CDR3 sequences, more than 6.5% of them appearing once. This sample also belongs to another study, concerning yellow fever vaccine responses in identical twins.

What was sequenced was PBMCs. The receptors shown here come from a woman under 30 in good health. Both conserved end residues are part of each CDR3. A D gene is named only where the DNA matches it firmly. Expanded clones get a size class; other rows say once, few or many, or leave the size out.

d_call j_call v_call clone_size cdr3_nt cdr3_aa
TRBD2 TRBJ2-1 TRBV20-1 many TGCAGTGCTCACGCCTCGACTAGCGGGGGGTTGAGCAATGAGCAGTTCTTC CSAHASTSGGLSNEQFF
. TRBJ1-2 TRBV20-1 many TGCAGTGCTAGAGATCCCGCAGGGTCCGGCTACACCTTC CSARDPAGSGYTF
TRBD2 TRBJ2-5 TRBV7-2 few TGTGCCAGCAGCTTAGCTACTAGCGGGCGAGAGACCCAGTACTTC CASSLATSGRETQYF
. TRBJ2-7 TRBV5-1 many TGCGCCAGCAGCTTAGGTCACCTGTCGTACGAGCAGTACTTC CASSLGHLSYEQYF
TRBD2 TRBJ2-3 TRBV5-1 . TGCGCCAGCAGCACTCGGACTAGCCCAGATACGCAGTATTTT CASSTRTSPDTQYF
TRBD2 TRBJ2-1 TRBV25-1 few TGTGCCAGCAGCCGACTAGCGGGAGGGTTCCCCTCCTACAATGAGCAGTTCTTC CASSRLAGGFPSYNEQFF
. TRBJ2-7 TRBV7-9 many TGTGCCAGCAGCTACGCGGACCTGTACGAGCAGTACTTC CASSYADLYEQYF
. TRBJ2-7 TRBV4-2 many TGTGCCAGCAGCCAAGAGCAACTAGAGTGGGAGCAGTACTTC CASSQEQLEWEQYF
. TRBJ2-1 TRBV6-2/TRBV6-3 few TGTGCCAGCAGTTATGAAGGAACCGGCAATGAGCAGTTCTTC CASSYEGTGNEQFF
. TRBJ2-1 TRBV9 . TGTGCCAGCAGCCCGGAATTAGGGACGGGAACGAAGGATGAGCAGTTCTTC CASSPELGTGTKDEQFF
. TRBJ2-3 TRBV5-5 many TGTGCCAGCAGCTTTAACAAGCAAGAGGTTACAGATACGCAGTATTTT CASSFNKQEVTDTQYF
. TRBJ2-7 TRBV5-1 few TGCGCCAGCAGCTTGGTTCCCGGGGAGCCCTACGAGCAGTACTTC CASSLVPGEPYEQYF
. TRBJ2-2 TRBV11-2 . TGTGCCAGCAGCTTAGAGGTCTCACGCCCCTCGAACACCGGGGAGCTGTTTTTT CASSLEVSRPSNTGELFF
TRBD2 TRBJ2-2 TRBV20-1 . TGCAGTGCTAGAGATTGGGCTAGCGGGGGGCCAGGGACCGGGGAGCTGTTTTTT CSARDWASGGPGTGELFF
. TRBJ2-5 TRBV27 . TGTGCCAGCAGTTTAAACACCGGGGGAGAGACCCAGTACTTC CASSLNTGGETQYF
. TRBJ2-1 TRBV12-3/TRBV12-4 many TGTGCCAGCAGTGGCCACTATGCGGCCCTCCCCTACAATGAGCAGTTCTTC CASSGHYAALPYNEQFF
. TRBJ2-1 TRBV21-1 many TGTGCCAGCAGCAAAGAGCCTAGCGGGCACCATCCCCAGGTTGGTGAGCAGTTCTTC CASSKEPSGHHPQVGEQFF
TRBD2 TRBJ2-5 TRBV10-2 few TGCGCCAGCAGCATTAAGCGGGAGGGAGAGACCCAGTACTTC CASSIKREGETQYF
. TRBJ2-2 TRBV20-1 few TGCAGTGTCACGGACGGCTCGGGGACCGGGGAGCTGTTTTTT CSVTDGSGTGELFF
. TRBJ2-2 TRBV10-3 few TGTGCCATCAGTGATGTAGCCGGGGAGCTGTTTTTT CAISDVAGELFF
TRBD1 TRBJ2-7 TRBV20-1 . TGCAGTGCTAGGGAAAGAAGACAGGGCTCGTACGAGCAGTACTTC CSARERRQGSYEQYF
. TRBJ1-1 TRBV7-8 few TGTGCCAGCAGCTTAGTTACAGGGTCCACTGAAGCTTTCTTT CASSLVTGSTEAFF
. TRBJ2-1 TRBV7-9 few TGTGCCAGCAGCCCGGGTACGCCTAGCGAGAACTACAATGAGCAGTTCTTC CASSPGTPSENYNEQFF
. TRBJ2-1 TRBV5-1 few TGCGCCAGCAGCTTGGTTTCGGGTAACTCCTACAATGAGCAGTTCTTC CASSLVSGNSYNEQFF
. TRBJ2-3 TRBV20-1 many TGCAGTGCTAATACAGATACGCAGTATTTT CSANTDTQYF
. TRBJ1-1 TRBV29-1 few TGCAGCGTTGGGGCAGGATTGAACACTGAAGCTTTCTTT CSVGAGLNTEAFF
TRBD2 TRBJ2-5 TRBV30 few TGTGCCTGGAGACATAGCGGGAGAGAGACCCAGTACTTC CAWRHSGRETQYF
. TRBJ2-5 TRBV5-5 . TGTGCCAGCAGCTTGGTGGTTTGGGGGGCTGGGGAGACCCAGTACTTC CASSLVVWGAGETQYF
TRBD2 TRBJ2-5 TRBV12-3/TRBV12-4 . TGTGCCAGCAGCCTAGCGGGGTTAGTGCAGACCCAGTACTTC CASSLAGLVQTQYF